This passage covers 30 T cell receptor beta chains from one sample sequenced in a study of blood T cell repertoires in COVID-19. Sequencing used immunoSEQ multiplex PCR; TCRdb keeps in-frame clones, though not all of them. The sample lists about 25,000 clones, around 87% seen once, with more than 7% in the top ten. What was sequenced was peripheral blood. The receptors were gathered from a man aged 45-60 years with active COVID-19.

The chain uses TRBV21-1 and TRBJ2-1; the table's D call of TRBD2 was not tested on the DNA. TRBV21-1 is designated a pseudogene. The CDR3 length is 18 residues. For the CDR3, the DNA is TGTGCCAGCAGCTCGCGACTAGTTGTCGATTACCCGGACAATGAGCAGTTCTTC. Translation: CASSSRLVVDYPDNEQFF.

The chain recombines TRBV14 with TRBJ2-1; 7 bases map to TRBD1. Germline values: CDR1 SGHDN, CDR2 FVKESK. Trimming took 5 bases from V and 4 from J; bases not matched to a gene: 5. This CDR3 region has 14 residues. The DNA for the CDR3 is TGTGCCAGCAGCGTTACAGGGGTGTACAATGAGCAGTTCTTC. Translating gives CASSVTGVYNEQFF.

J is TRBJ1-1 and V is TRBV2, with no clear D. The CDR3 contains 14 residues. Trimming stripped 7 bases from V and 0 bases from J, with 12 bases between. Germline V CDR1 and CDR2: SNHLY, FYNNEI. This CDR3 reads CASKTERMNTEAFF. Here the CDR3 DNA reads TGTGCCAGCAAAACCGAGCGCATGAACACTGAAGCTTTCTTT. Variable domain in full (rest from reference TRBV2 and TRBJ1-1): EPEVTQTPSHQVTQMGQEVILRCVPISNHLYFYWYRQILGQKVEFLVSFYNNEISEKSEIFDDQFSVERPDGSNFTLKIRSTKLEDSAMYFCASKTERMNTEAFFGQGTRLTVV.

The chain has TRBV6-2 or TRBV6-3 and TRBJ2-5; 9 positions agree with TRBD1. Trimming at V came to 6 bases and at J to 5 bases, leaving 7 bases not matched to a gene. The CDR3 consists of 14 residues. Germline CDR1 MNHEY, CDR2 SVGEGT. CDR3 coding DNA: TGTGCCAGCAGCCGACAGGGGGAACTGGAGACCCAGTACTTC. It codes for CASSRQGELETQYF.

This clone was seen just once. CDR3 region: CASGLGLEGPSYGYTF. In DNA form, the CDR3 reads TGTGCCAGCGGGCTCGGCCTAGAGGGTCCGTCCTATGGCTACACCTTC. The chain recombines TRBV5-4 with TRBJ1-2; D gene uncertain. In germline, CDR1 is SGHNT, CDR2 YYREEE (reference sequence). V lost 7 bases and J lost 4, with 23 bases in between. The CDR3 covers 16 residues.

In this sample, this clone turned up a few times. This chain uses TRBV29-1 with TRBJ2-1; 7 nucleotides line up with TRBD2. The ends lost 6 bases at V and 6 bases at J; junction bases unmatched: 8. Germline V CDR1 and CDR2: SQVTM, ANQGSEA. This CDR3 comprises 13 residues. The CDR3 bases are TGCAGCGTGGTCAGGGACTACACCAATGAGCAGTTCTTC. It translates to CSVVRDYTNEQFF.

This rearrangement joins TRBV5-8 to TRBJ2-3, with D possibly matching TRBD1 (5 bases). The CDR3 is made up of 15 amino acids. With 2 bases removed from V and 4 bases from J, the gap between germline ends came to 14 bases. Germline V gives CDR1 SGHTS, CDR2 YDEGEE. The CDR3 region has the DNA TGTGCCAGCAGCTTCCAGGGTCTCTCCCCAGATACGCAGTATTTT. Translated, it gives CASSFQGLSPDTQYF.

The chain employs TRBV29-1 and TRBJ2-7, with 8 positions matching TRBD1. Trimming took 6 bases from V and 6 from J; bases not matched to a gene: 10. The length of the CDR3 is 13 residues. Germline loops: CDR1 SQVTM, CDR2 ANQGSEA. The CDR3 DNA follows: TGCAGCGTGGGACAGGTGCTGGGGGGCGAGCAGTACTTC. This translates into CSVGQVLGGEQYF.

This chain links TRBV19 with TRBJ2-3; no clear D. V was clipped by 7 bases and J by 0 bases, with 8 bases between them. The V gene's germline CDR1 is LNHDA and CDR2 SQIVND (reference sequence). The CDR3 length is 13 residues. The CDR3 sequence: CASKWASTDTQYF. The CDR3 DNA follows: TGTGCCAGTAAATGGGCTAGCACAGATACGCAGTATTTT.

This clone was found once. This sequence joins TRBV20-1 and TRBJ2-7, with TRBD2 matching over 10 bases. The CDR3 has 16 residues. V was clipped by 3 bases and J by 0 bases; unmatched bases: 8. CDR1 and CDR2 (germline): DFQATT, SNEGSKA (reference sequence). CDR3 sequence reads: CSASASGGLSSYEQYF. In DNA form, the CDR3 reads TGCAGTGCTAGTGCTAGCGGGGGCCTAAGCTCCTACGAGCAGTACTTC.

The V and J genes are TRBV15 and TRBJ1-4, with TRBD1 identical over 7 bases. With 6 bases clipped from V and 4 bases from J, the junction kept 2 bases outside the gene matches. The CDR3 is made up of 13 amino acids. Per germline, CDR1 LNHNV and CDR2 YYDKDF (reference sequence). The CDR3 region is CATRTGSNEKLFF. The CDR3 nucleotides are TGTGCCACCAGGACAGGGAGTAATGAAAAACTGTTTTTT. Full variable domain (outside the CDR3, taken from reference TRBV15 and TRBJ1-4): DAMVIQNPRYQVTQFGKPVTLSCSQTLNHNVMYWYQQKSSQAPKLLFHYYDKDFNNEADTPDNFQSRRPNTSFCFLDIRSPGLGDTAMYLCATRTGSNEKLFFGSGTQLSVL.

The rearrangement joins TRBV10-3 to TRBJ2-7; 8 bases agree with TRBD2. The CDR3 length is 14 residues. V shed 6 bases and J 0 bases; nucleotides not matched to a gene: 4. Looked up from germline, CDR1 is ENHRY and CDR2 is SYGVKD. For the CDR3, the DNA is TGTGCCATCAGACCGGGGGGGGGCTCCTACGAGCAGTACTTC. Protein sequence: CAIRPGGGSYEQYF.

The V gene is TRBV6-2 or TRBV6-3, the J gene TRBJ2-7, with TRBD1 as a possible D gene (5 bases). Trimming pared 4 bases from V and 4 bases from J, leaving 17 bases between. Per germline, CDR1 MNHEY and CDR2 SVGEGT. The CDR3 covers 15 residues. This CDR3 reads CASSSHRRVWYEQYV. The CDR3 coding sequence is TGTGCCAGCAGTTCACACCGCAGGGTATGGTACGAGCAGTACGTC.

This clone was seen once. The CDR3 loop is CSVVAGSGTGELFF. CDR3 DNA: TGCAGCGTTGTGGCAGGGTCGGGCACCGGGGAGCTGTTTTTT. The chain is built from TRBV29-1 and TRBJ2-2, with a tentative D call TRBD1 (5 bases). V lost 4 bases and J lost 4, with 13 bases in between. There are 14 residues in the CDR3. Germline CDR1 SQVTM, CDR2 ANQGSEA.

The gene calls are TRBV6-6 and TRBJ1-5; the D gene is possibly TRBD1 (5 bases). This CDR3 is 13 amino acids long. Trimming took 6 bases from V and 8 from J, leaving 14 bases between them. CDR1 and CDR2 from the germline V gene are MNHNY and SVGAGI (reference sequence). The CDR3 nucleotides are TGTGCCAGCAGGCAAGGAGGGACGGAGCCCCAGCATTTT. It is translated as CASRQGGTEPQHF.

This rearrangement joins TRBV2 to TRBJ2-2, with D possibly matching TRBD2 (6 bases). CDR3 length: 15 residues. Trimming removed 4 bases from V and 6 bases from J, with 15 bases in between. The V gene's germline CDR1 is SNHLY and CDR2 FYNNEI. The CDR3 DNA sequence: TGTGCCAGCAGTGTTGGGGGGAGCGGTGCCGGGGAGCTGTTTTTT. Its protein is CASSVGGSGAGELFF.

The chain has TRBV3-1 (or the pseudogene TRBV3-2) and TRBJ2-3; 8 nucleotides align to TRBD2. V lost 2 bases, J lost 4 bases, and 2 bases stayed unmatched. The germline CDR1 and CDR2 sequences are LGHDT and YNNKEL (reference sequence). The CDR3 covers 14 residues. In DNA form, the CDR3 reads TGTGCCAGCAGCCAAAGAGCGGGAGCAGATACGCAGTATTTT. As protein: CASSQRAGADTQYF.

This chain links TRBV12-3 or TRBV12-4 with TRBJ2-1, with D possibly matching TRBD1 (5 bases). The CDR3 spans 11 residues. The V end was cut by 7 bases, the J end by 9 bases, with 10 bases between. The chain's CDR3 is CASTGAGEQFF. DNA for the CDR3: TGTGCCAGCACTGGGGCCGGTGAGCAGTTCTTC.

This chain connects TRBV6-1 to TRBJ2-7; 8 bases agree with TRBD1. The ends lost 5 bases at V and 5 bases at J; junction bases unmatched: 11. This CDR3 spans 15 amino acids. Germline values: CDR1 MNHNS, CDR2 SASEGT. CDR3 nucleotide sequence: TGTGCCAGCAGTCCCATAATACAGGGGGTCCACGAGCAGTACTTC. Its translation is CASSPIIQGVHEQYF.

This chain links TRBV7-2 with TRBJ2-2; perhaps TRBD1 as D (5 bases). Germline V gives CDR1 SGHTA, CDR2 FQGNSA. V was shortened by 8 bases and J by 2 bases, with 12 bases between the two germline ends. The CDR3 extends over 14 amino acids. CDR3 nucleotide sequence: TGTGCCAGCGCGAGACAGCCCAACACCGGGGAGCTGTTTTTT. This gives the protein CASARQPNTGELFF.

The chain uses TRBV6-5 and TRBJ1-2; TRBD1 aligns across 7 bases. CDR3 length: 15 residues. J was trimmed by 7 bases and V by 7 bases; bases with no gene match: 15. The germline V gene encodes CDR1 MNHEY and CDR2 SVGAGI. DNA of the CDR3: TGTGCCAGCATCCTCCAGCGACAGGGCATGTCTGGCTACACCTTC. Protein product: CASILQRQGMSGYTF.

This chain links TRBV5-1 with TRBJ2-6; D perhaps matches TRBD1 (6 bases). The germline V gene encodes CDR1 SGHRS and CDR2 YFSETQ. V lost 0 bases, J lost 2 bases, and 9 bases lay in between. The CDR3 contains 16 residues. CDR3: CASSLDRATGANVLTF. CDR3 bases: TGCGCCAGCAGCTTGGACAGGGCCACTGGGGCCAACGTCCTGACTTTC.

The V gene is TRBV13, the J gene TRBJ1-1; D perhaps matches TRBD1 (6 bases). The germline V gene has CDR1 PRHDT and CDR2 FYEKMQ (reference sequence). CDR3 size: 12 residues. Trimming removed 4 bases from V and 8 bases from J, with 11 bases in between. This CDR3 is CASSSGQREAFF. CDR3 sequence (DNA): TGTGCCAGCAGCTCTGGACAGAGAGAAGCTTTCTTT.

The V call is TRBV11-2, the J call TRBJ1-4; TRBD1 matches at 7 bases. J lost 2 bases, V lost 1 base, and 13 bases had no gene match. Germline CDR1 is SGHAT and CDR2 is FQNNGV. This CDR3 spans 19 amino acids. The CDR3 spells CASSLVPRFRGFTNEKLFF. The DNA of the CDR3 is TGTGCCAGCAGCTTAGTCCCGAGGTTCAGGGGGTTTACTAATGAAAAACTGTTTTTT. Complete variable domain (other parts from reference TRBV11-2 and TRBJ1-4): EAGVAQSPRYKIIEKRQSVAFWCNPISGHATLYWYQQILGQGPKLLIQFQNNGVVDDSQLPKDRFSAERLKGVDSTLKIQPAKLEDSAVYLCASSLVPRFRGFTNEKLFFGSGTQLSVL.

This rearrangement joins TRBV4-1 to TRBJ1-1; 8 bases fit TRBD1. Germline assignment: CDR1 MGHRA and CDR2 YSYEKL. The CDR3 spans 21 residues. The V gene end was trimmed by 0 bases and the J gene end by 5 bases; junction bases not matched to a gene: 23. CDR3 region: CASSQDRAGVGTGSKGTEAFF. The CDR3 DNA reads TGCGCCAGCAGCCAAGATAGGGCGGGTGTTGGGACAGGATCCAAAGGTACTGAAGCTTTCTTT.

This rearrangement joins TRBV29-1 to TRBJ1-4, with D unresolved. The length of the CDR3 is 13 residues. The V gene lost 3 bases and the J gene lost 5 bases, with 10 bases spanning the gap. The germline CDR1 and CDR2 sequences are SQVTM and ANQGSEA. CDR3 in DNA: TGCAGCGTTGAGGGAAGGGAGAATGAAAAACTGTTTTTT. This codes for CSVEGRENEKLFF.

V gene TRBV24-1 combines with J gene TRBJ2-1; TRBD2 matches 8 bases. In germline, CDR1 is KGHDR, CDR2 SFDVKD. This CDR3 contains 16 residues. V gave up 4 bases and J gave up 2 bases; unmatched junction bases: 6. The chain's CDR3 is CATSERTGLAYNEQFF. CDR3 nucleotide sequence: TGTGCCACCAGTGAACGAACGGGACTAGCCTACAATGAGCAGTTCTTC.

This sequence joins TRBV15 and TRBJ2-1; TRBD2 might be the D (6 bases). V was shortened by 8 bases and J by 0 bases, with 11 bases between the two germline ends. Germline V gene lookup returns CDR1 LNHNV and CDR2 YYDKDF (reference sequence). CDR3 length equals 14 residues. In DNA form, the CDR3 reads TGTGCCACCCGGGACTCTAGCTCCTACAATGAGCAGTTCTTC. Amino acid sequence: CATRDSSSYNEQFF.

The chain employs TRBV6-4 and TRBJ2-6, with TRBD2 identical over 7 bases. With 4 bases clipped from V and 3 bases from J, the junction kept 6 bases outside the gene matches. The germline V gene has CDR1 MRHNA and CDR2 SNTAGT. CDR3 length equals 16 residues. CDR3 DNA: TGTGCCAGCAGTGTTTCGGGGGGAAGTGGGGCCAACGTCCTGACTTTC. This encodes CASSVSGGSGANVLTF.

The chain uses TRBV5-6 and TRBJ2-2; D gene unclear. Per the germline V gene, CDR1 is SGHDT and CDR2 is YYEEEE. The germline V and J ends were trimmed by 3 bases and 1 base, with 7 bases remaining between them. There are 14 residues in the CDR3. CDR3 region: CASSYLKNTGELFF. In nucleotides, the CDR3 is TGTGCCAGCAGCTATTTAAAGAACACCGGGGAGCTGTTTTTT. Looking up the rest from reference TRBV5-6 and TRBJ2-2 gives the full variable domain: DAGVTQSPTHLIKTRGQQVTLRCSPKSGHDTVSWYQQALGQGPQFIFQYYEEEERQRGNFPDRFSGHQFPNYSSELNVNALLLGDSALYLCASSYLKNTGELFFGEGSRLTVL.